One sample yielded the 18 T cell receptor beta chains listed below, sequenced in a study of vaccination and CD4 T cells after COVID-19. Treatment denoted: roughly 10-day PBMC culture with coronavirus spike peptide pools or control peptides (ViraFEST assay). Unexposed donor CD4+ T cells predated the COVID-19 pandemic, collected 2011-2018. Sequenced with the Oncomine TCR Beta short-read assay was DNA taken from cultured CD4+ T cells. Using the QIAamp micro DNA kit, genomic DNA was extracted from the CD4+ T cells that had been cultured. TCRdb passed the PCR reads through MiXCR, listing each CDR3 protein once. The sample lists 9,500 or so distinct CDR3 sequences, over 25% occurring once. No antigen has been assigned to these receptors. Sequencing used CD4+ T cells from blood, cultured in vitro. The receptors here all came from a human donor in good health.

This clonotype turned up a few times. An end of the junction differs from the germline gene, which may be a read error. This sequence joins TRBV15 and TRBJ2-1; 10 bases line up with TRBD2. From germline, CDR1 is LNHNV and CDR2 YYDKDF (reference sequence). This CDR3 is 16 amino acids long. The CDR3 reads CATSGGKAGGYTEQFF. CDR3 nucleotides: TGTGCCACCAGCGGGGGGAAAGCGGGAGGGTACACTGAGCAGTTCTTC.

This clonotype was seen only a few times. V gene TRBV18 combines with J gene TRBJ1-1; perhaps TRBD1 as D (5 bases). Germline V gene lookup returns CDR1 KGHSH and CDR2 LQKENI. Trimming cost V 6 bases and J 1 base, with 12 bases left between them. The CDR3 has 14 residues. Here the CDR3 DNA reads TGTGCCAGCTCGCAGGGACTTCCGAACACTGAAGCTTTCTTT. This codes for CASSQGLPNTEAFF.

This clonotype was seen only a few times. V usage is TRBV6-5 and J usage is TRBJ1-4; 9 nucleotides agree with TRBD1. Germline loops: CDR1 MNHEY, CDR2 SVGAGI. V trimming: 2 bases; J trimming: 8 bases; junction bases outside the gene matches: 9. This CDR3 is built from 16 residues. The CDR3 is CASSYLGQGGEEKLFF. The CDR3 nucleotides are TGTGCCAGCAGTTACCTGGGACAGGGCGGCGAAGAAAAACTGTTTTTT.

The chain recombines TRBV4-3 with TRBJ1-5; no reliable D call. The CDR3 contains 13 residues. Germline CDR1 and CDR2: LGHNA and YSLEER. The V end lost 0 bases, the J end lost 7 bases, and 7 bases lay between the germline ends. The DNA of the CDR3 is TGCGCCAGCAGCCAAGATCGGGGACAGCCCCAGCATTTT. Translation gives CASSQDRGQPQHF.

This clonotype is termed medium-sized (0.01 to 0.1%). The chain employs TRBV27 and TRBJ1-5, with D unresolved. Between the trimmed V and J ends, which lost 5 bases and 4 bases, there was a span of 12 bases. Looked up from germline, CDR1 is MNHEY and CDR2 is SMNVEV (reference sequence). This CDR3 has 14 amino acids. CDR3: CASSLTYGNQPQHF. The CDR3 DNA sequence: TGTGCCAGCAGTCTTACTTACGGGAATCAGCCCCAGCATTTT.

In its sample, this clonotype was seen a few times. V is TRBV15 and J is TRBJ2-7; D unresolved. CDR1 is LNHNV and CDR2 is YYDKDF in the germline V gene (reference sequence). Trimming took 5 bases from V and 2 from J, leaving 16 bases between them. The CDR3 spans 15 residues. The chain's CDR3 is CATSDKKWLPYEQYF. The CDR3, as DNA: TGTGCCACCAGCGATAAAAAGTGGCTCCCCTACGAGCAGTACTTC.

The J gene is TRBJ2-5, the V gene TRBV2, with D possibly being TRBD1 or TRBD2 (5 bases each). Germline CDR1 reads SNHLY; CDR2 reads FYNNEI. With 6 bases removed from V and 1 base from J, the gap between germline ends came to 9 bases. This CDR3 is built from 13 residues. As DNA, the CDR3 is TGTGCCAGCAGCGGGACCCGCCAAGAGACCCAGTACTTC. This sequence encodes CASSGTRQETQYF. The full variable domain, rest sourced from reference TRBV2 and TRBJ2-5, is EPEVTQTPSHQVTQMGQEVILRCVPISNHLYFYWYRQILGQKVEFLVSFYNNEISEKSEIFDDQFSVERPDGSNFTLKIRSTKLEDSAMYFCASSGTRQETQYFGPGTRLLVL.

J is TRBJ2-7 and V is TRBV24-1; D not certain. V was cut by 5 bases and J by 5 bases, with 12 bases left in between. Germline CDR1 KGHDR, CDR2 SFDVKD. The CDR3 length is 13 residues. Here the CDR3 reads CATSGYENDEQYF. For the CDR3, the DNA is TGTGCCACCAGTGGTTACGAAAACGACGAGCAGTACTTC.

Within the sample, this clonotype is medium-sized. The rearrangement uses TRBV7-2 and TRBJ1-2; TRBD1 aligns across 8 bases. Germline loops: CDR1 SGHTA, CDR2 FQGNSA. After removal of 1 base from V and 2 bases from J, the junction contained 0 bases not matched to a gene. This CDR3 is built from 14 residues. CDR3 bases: TGTGCCAGCAGCTTAGGGGACAGGAACTATGGCTACACCTTC. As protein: CASSLGDRNYGYTF.

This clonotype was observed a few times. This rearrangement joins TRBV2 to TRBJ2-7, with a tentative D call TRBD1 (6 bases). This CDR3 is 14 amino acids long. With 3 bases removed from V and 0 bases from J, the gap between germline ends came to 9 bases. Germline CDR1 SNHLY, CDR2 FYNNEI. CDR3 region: CASSDQGSSYEQYF. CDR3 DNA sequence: TGTGCCAGCAGTGATCAGGGGAGCTCCTACGAGCAGTACTTC.

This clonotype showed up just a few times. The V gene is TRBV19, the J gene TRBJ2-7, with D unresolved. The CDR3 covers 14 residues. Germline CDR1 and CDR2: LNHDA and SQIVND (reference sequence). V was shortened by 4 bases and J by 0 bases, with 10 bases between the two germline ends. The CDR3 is CASSKDPSSYEQYF. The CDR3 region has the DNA TGTGCCAGTAGTAAGGACCCGAGCTCCTACGAGCAGTACTTC.

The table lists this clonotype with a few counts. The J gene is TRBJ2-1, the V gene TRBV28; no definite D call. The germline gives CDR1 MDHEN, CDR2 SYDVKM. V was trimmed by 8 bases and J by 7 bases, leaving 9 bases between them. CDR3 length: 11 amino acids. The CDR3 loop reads CASGVRNEQFF. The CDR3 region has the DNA TGTGCCAGCGGGGTCAGGAATGAGCAGTTCTTC.

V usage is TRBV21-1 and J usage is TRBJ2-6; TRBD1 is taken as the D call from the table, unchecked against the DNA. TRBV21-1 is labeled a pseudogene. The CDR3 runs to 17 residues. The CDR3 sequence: CASSNSGVRTGANVLTF. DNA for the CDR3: TGTGCCAGCAGCAATTCGGGGGTCAGGACTGGGGCCAACGTCCTGACTTTC.

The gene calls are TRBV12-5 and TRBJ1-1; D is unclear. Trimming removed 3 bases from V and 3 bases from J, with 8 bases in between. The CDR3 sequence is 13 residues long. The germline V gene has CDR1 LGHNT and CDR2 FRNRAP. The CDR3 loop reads CASGFKEDTEAFF. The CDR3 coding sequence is TGTGCTAGTGGTTTTAAGGAGGACACTGAAGCTTTCTTT.

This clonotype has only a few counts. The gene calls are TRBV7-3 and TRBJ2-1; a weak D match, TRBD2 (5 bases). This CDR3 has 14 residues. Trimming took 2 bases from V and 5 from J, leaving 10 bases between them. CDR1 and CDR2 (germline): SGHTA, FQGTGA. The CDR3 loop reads CASSLGRLNNEQFF. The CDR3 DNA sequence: TGTGCCAGCAGCTTAGGGCGACTAAACAATGAGCAGTTCTTC.

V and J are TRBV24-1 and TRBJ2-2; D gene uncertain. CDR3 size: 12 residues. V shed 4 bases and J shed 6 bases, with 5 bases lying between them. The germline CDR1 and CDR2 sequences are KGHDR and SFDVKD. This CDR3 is CATSDPPGELFF. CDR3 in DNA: TGTGCCACCAGTGACCCCCCCGGGGAGCTGTTTTTT.

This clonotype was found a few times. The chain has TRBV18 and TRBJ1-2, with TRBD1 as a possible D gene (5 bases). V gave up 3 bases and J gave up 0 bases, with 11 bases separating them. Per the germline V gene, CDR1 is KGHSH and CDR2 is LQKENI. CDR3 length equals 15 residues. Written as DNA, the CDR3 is TGTGCCAGCTCACCGGGGCCGGGTCCTAACTATGGCTACACCTTC. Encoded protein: CASSPGPGPNYGYTF.

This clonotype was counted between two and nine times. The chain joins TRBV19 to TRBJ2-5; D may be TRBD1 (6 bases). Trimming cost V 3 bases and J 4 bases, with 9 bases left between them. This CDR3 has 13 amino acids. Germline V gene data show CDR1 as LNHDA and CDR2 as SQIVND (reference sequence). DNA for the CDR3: TGTGCCAGTAGTATCAACAGGGCAGAGACCCAGTACTTC. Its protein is CASSINRAETQYF.